The TCR beta chain described here comes from a study of cytomegalovirus exposure and HLA in healthy donors. This clone has a handful of counts. What it binds is not known. This CDR3 contains 15 residues. Germline V gives CDR1 MNHEY, CDR2 SVGAGI. V lost 5 bases, J lost 2 bases, and 5 bases stayed unmatched. General study points: For cytomegalovirus status, the classifier reportedly gave diagnoses with high specificity and sensitivity. About 87% or about 30% of the time was how often most TCR beta V segments were productive, according to an earlier analysis. A later analysis reportedly found fewer N-insertions in an Asian-associated ancestry cluster than the roughly 670-donor mean.

PCR involved 60 Vbeta and 13 Jbeta primers. Per the original data handling: There were about 88 million unique TCR beta chains by a later count, and 10 million to 12 million of them were shared. TCRdb's table, derived via immunoSEQ multiplex PCR, lists solely in-frame clones and lacks some. The D gene and trimming were derived from the DNA, and the V and J assignments and clone size from that table. Of around 150,000 clones in the sample, roughly four fifths were seen once. The V and J genes are TRBV6-5 and TRBJ2-7, with 11 bases that match TRBD2. The sequencing input was PBMCs. This receptor was taken from a man between 25 and 39 years old in good health and CMV-seronegative. CDR3 residues: CASSGPGLAAYEQYF. CDR3 DNA: TGTGCCAGCAGTGGACCGGGACTAGCGGCCTACGAGCAGTACTTC.